The present T cell receptor (beta chain) was sequenced within a study of PD-1 blockade in classical Hodgkin lymphoma. For the study at large: Administration of nivolumab to patients was at 3 mg/kg intravenously every 2 weeks.

Sequencing used immunoSEQ multiplex PCR; TCRdb keeps in-frame clones, though not all of them. The repertoire holds approximately 44,000 clones, with roughly 70% as singletons. Looked up from germline, CDR1 is SGDLS and CDR2 is YYNGEE. Trimming removed 0 bases from V and 6 bases from J, with 9 bases in between. CDR3 length equals 14 residues. About this clone itself: The antigen is unknown.

Study conclusions and caveats: Compared with healthy donors, newly diagnosed patients reportedly showed lower baseline TCR diversity. Some patients started nivolumab under 1 year after ASCT, and they were excluded.

Every patient was affected by relapse after autologous stem cell transplantation, while exposure to brentuximab vedotin was not uniform. Complete response, partial response or progressive disease constituted the best responses recorded. The material sequenced was peripheral blood mononuclear cells (PBMCs), taken at baseline. This sequence was found in a human donor with classical Hodgkin lymphoma. The rearrangement uses TRBV9 and TRBJ2-2; tentatively, D is TRBD1 (6 bases). This CDR3 is CASSVAKGAGELFF. CDR3 nucleotide sequence: TGTGCCAGCAGCGTAGCGAAGGGGGCCGGGGAGCTGTTTTTT.